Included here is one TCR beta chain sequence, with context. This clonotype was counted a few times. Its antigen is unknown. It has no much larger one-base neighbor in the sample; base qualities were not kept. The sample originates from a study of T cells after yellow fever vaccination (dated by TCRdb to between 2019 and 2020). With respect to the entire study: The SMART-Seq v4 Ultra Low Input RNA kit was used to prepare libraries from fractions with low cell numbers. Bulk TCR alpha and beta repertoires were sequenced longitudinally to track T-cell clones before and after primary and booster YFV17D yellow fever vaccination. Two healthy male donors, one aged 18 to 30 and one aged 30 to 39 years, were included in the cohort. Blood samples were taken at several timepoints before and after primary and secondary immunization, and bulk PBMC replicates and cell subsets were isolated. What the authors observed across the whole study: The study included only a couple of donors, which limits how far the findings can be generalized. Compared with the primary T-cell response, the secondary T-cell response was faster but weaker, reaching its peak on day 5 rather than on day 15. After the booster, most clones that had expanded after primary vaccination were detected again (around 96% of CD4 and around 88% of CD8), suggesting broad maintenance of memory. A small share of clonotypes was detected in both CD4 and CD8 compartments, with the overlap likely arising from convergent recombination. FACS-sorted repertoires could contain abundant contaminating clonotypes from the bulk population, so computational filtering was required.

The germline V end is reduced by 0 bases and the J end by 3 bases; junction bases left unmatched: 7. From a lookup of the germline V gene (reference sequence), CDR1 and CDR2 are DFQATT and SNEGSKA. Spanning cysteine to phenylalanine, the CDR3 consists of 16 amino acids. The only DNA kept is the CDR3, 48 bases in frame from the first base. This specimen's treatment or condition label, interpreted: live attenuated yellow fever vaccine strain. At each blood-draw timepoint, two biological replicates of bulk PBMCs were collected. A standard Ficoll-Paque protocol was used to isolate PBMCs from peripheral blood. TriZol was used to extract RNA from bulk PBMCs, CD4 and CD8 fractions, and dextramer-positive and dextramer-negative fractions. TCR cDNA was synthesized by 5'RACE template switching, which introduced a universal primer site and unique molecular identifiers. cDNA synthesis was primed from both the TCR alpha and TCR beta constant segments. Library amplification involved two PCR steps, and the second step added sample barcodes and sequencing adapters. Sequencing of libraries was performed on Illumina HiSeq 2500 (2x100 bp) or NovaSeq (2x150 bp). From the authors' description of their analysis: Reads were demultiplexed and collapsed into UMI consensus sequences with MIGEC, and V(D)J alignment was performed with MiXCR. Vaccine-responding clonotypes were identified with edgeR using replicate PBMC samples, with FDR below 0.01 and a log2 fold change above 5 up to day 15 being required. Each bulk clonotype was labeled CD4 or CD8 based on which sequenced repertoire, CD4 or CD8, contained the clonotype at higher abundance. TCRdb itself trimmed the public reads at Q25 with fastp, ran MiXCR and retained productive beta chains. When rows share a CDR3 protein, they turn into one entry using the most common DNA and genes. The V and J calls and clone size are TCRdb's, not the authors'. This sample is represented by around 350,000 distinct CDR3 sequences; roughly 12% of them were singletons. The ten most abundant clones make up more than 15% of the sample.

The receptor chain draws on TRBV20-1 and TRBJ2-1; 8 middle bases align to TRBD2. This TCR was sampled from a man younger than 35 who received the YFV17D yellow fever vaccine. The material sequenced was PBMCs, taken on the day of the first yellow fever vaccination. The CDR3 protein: CSARDRSGGDYNEQFF. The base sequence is TGCAGTGCTAGAGATCGTTCGGGAGGGGACTACAATGAGCAGTTCTTC.